One and the same sample provided the 20 T cell receptor beta chains below, sequenced in a study of beta chain features in type 1 diabetes. Sequencing targeted expressed TCRB transcripts, as all isolated RNA had been reverse transcribed. Method: immunoSEQ multiplex PCR; TCRdb's copy keeps in-frame clones and lacks some. The data contain 130,000 to 150,000 clones, around 7% of them singletons. Sequencing used central memory CD4+ T cells from blood. These receptors came from a woman aged 25 to 39 in good health.

This clone was counted at least ten times. The chain combines TRBV14 with TRBJ1-1; TRBD1 matches at 7 bases. This CDR3 region has 14 residues. CDR1 is SGHDN, CDR2 FVKESK, per germline. V trimming: 5 bases; J trimming: 1 base; junction bases outside the gene matches: 4. For the CDR3, the DNA is TGTGCCAGCAGCTATTACAGGGGGAACACTGAAGCTTTCTTT. This codes for CASSYYRGNTEAFF.

This clone has more than one count but fewer than ten. The chain recombines TRBV27 with TRBJ2-5, with 11 bases fitting TRBD2. V lost 3 bases, J lost 2 bases, and 2 bases stayed unmatched. The CDR3 extends over 15 amino acids. CDR1 and CDR2 from the germline V gene are MNHEY and SMNVEV (reference sequence). The CDR3 sequence: CASSLGTSGQETQYF. The DNA for the CDR3 is TGTGCCAGCAGTTTGGGGACTAGCGGACAAGAGACCCAGTACTTC.

The chain combines TRBV7-2 with TRBJ2-5; 10 bases line up with TRBD2. CDR3 length equals 15 residues. The germline V gene has CDR1 SGHTA and CDR2 FQGNSA. Trimming took 1 base from V and 5 from J; bases not matched to a gene: 4. The CDR3 reads CASSLGLAGAETQYF. In DNA, the CDR3 is TGTGCCAGCAGCTTAGGGCTAGCGGGAGCTGAGACCCAGTACTTC.

This clone was observed many times. The chain carries TRBV28 and TRBJ1-4; a possible D gene is TRBD1 (5 bases). CDR1 and CDR2 (germline): MDHEN, SYDVKM. CDR3 length: 13 residues. The V gene lost 8 bases and the J gene lost 3 bases, with 10 bases spanning the gap. The CDR3 DNA is TGTGCCAGCGGCGGGGGTTCTAATGAAAAACTGTTTTTT. Translated, it gives CASGGGSNEKLFF.

This clone came up a few times. The chain combines TRBV19 with TRBJ2-3, with TRBD2 matching 9 bases. V lost 4 bases, J lost 3 bases, and 2 bases stayed unmatched. The CDR3 totals 14 residues. Looked up from germline, CDR1 is LNHDA and CDR2 is SQIVND (reference sequence). This CDR3 is CASSSGRETDTQYF. CDR3 sequence (DNA): TGTGCCAGTAGTAGCGGGAGGGAGACAGATACGCAGTATTTT.

CDR3 nucleotide sequence: TGTGCCAGCTCAGAGGACAGGGCCCTCGAGCAGTACTTC. Translated, it gives CASSEDRALEQYF. The chain recombines TRBV18 with TRBJ2-7; 8 bases are shared with TRBD1. The trim removed 5 bases at V and 6 bases at J, leaving 6 bases unmatched. The CDR3 consists of 13 residues. Per the germline V gene, CDR1 is KGHSH and CDR2 is LQKENI.

This clone was observed a few times. V and J are TRBV11-2 and TRBJ2-3; perhaps TRBD2 as D (5 bases). The V gene lost 1 base and the J gene lost 0 bases, with 11 bases spanning the gap. This CDR3 is 16 amino acids long. CDR1 and CDR2 (germline): SGHAT, FQNNGV. This CDR3 reads CASSLVAGGSTDTQYF. In DNA form, the CDR3 reads TGTGCCAGCAGCTTAGTCGCTGGCGGGAGCACAGATACGCAGTATTTT. Looking up the rest from reference TRBV11-2 and TRBJ2-3 gives the full variable domain: EAGVAQSPRYKIIEKRQSVAFWCNPISGHATLYWYQQILGQGPKLLIQFQNNGVVDDSQLPKDRFSAERLKGVDSTLKIQPAKLEDSAVYLCASSLVAGGSTDTQYFGPGTRLTVL.

The chain links TRBV7-8 to TRBJ2-7, with 9 bases aligning to TRBD2. The J segment lost 6 bases and the V segment lost 3 bases, leaving 6 bases of the junction unmatched. The CDR3 length is 14 residues. Germline CDR1 is SGHVS and CDR2 is FQNEAQ. The chain's CDR3 is CASSLREGPPEQYF. CDR3 coding DNA: TGTGCCAGCAGCTTGCGGGAGGGCCCTCCCGAGCAGTACTTC.

The chain recombines TRBV18 with TRBJ2-6; tentative D call: TRBD1 (6 bases). CDR1 is KGHSH and CDR2 is LQKENI in the germline V gene. V lost 1 base, J lost 4 bases, and 11 bases lay in between. This CDR3 spans 16 amino acids. CDR3 protein: CASSPLDRTGANVLTF. CDR3 bases: TGTGCCAGCTCACCACTCGACAGGACCGGGGCCAACGTCCTGACTTTC.

This clone has more than one count but fewer than ten. The genes are TRBV19 and TRBJ2-6; D is possibly TRBD1 (6 bases). The CDR3 totals 14 residues. The germline CDR1 and CDR2 sequences are LNHDA and SQIVND (reference sequence). Deletions cut 3 bases from V and 5 bases from J, with 8 bases between. DNA for the CDR3: TGTGCCAGTAGTATCAGGGACAGGGCCAACGTCCTGACTTTC. Protein: CASSIRDRANVLTF.

The rearrangement uses TRBV28 and TRBJ1-1, with D perhaps matching TRBD1 (5 bases). Germline V gene lookup returns CDR1 MDHEN and CDR2 SYDVKM. V lost 6 bases to trimming and J lost 0 bases, with 11 bases between them. The CDR3 has 14 residues. This CDR3 reads CASRRDRLNTEAFF. CDR3 in DNA: TGTGCCAGCAGAAGAGACAGACTGAACACTGAAGCTTTCTTT. Complete variable domain (other parts from reference TRBV28 and TRBJ1-1): DVKVTQSSRYLVKRTGEKVFLECVQDMDHENMFWYRQDPGLGLRLIYFSYDVKMKEKGDIPEGYSVSREKKERFSLILESASTNQTSMYLCASRRDRLNTEAFFGQGTRLTVV.

The chain joins TRBV6-5 to TRBJ1-2, with D uncertain. CDR1 MNHEY and CDR2 SVGAGI come from the germline V gene. V lost 6 bases and J lost 3, with 11 bases in between. CDR3 length equals 13 residues. CDR3 sequence reads: CASRVHMDYGYTF. The CDR3 coding sequence is TGTGCCAGCAGAGTTCACATGGACTATGGCTACACCTTC.

The gene calls are TRBV4-3 and TRBJ2-4; TRBD1 might be the D (6 bases). The germline V and J ends were trimmed by 4 bases and 8 bases, with 12 bases remaining between them. Looked up from germline, CDR1 is LGHNA and CDR2 is YSLEER. The CDR3 spans 13 residues. The CDR3 DNA is TGCGCCAGCAGCCTCCTAGGGGGAGACATTCAGTACTTC. This translates into CASSLLGGDIQYF.

This chain joins TRBV30 and TRBJ1-3; tentative D call: TRBD1 (5 bases). The CDR3 contains 17 residues. The V gene lost 2 bases and the J gene lost 0 bases, with 17 bases spanning the gap. Germline V gene lookup returns CDR1 GTSNPN and CDR2 SVGIG (reference sequence). CDR3 sequence (DNA): TGTGCCTGGAGTCCGCCGGGGACGGGAGCCTCTGGAAACACCATATATTTT. The encoded protein is CAWSPPGTGASGNTIYF.

The table lists this clone with a few counts. V gene TRBV5-1 combines with J gene TRBJ2-3; no clear D. The germline V and J ends were trimmed by 0 bases and 4 bases, with 9 bases remaining between them. This CDR3 has 14 residues. Germline V gives CDR1 SGHRS, CDR2 YFSETQ. The CDR3: CASSLASEADTQYF. In nucleotides, the CDR3 is TGCGCCAGCAGCTTGGCCTCTGAGGCAGATACGCAGTATTTT.

This clone has more than one count but fewer than ten. The CDR3 region has the DNA TGTGCCACCAGCAGAGATCAAACGAGGGTGGAAGAGACCCAGTACTTC. Its translation: CATSRDQTRVEETQYF. V and J are TRBV15 and TRBJ2-5, with D maybe TRBD2 (5 bases). Trimming removed 0 bases at V and 3 bases at J, with 14 bases between. The CDR3 consists of 16 residues. Germline lookup yields CDR1 LNHNV and CDR2 YYDKDF (reference sequence). The full variable domain, rest sourced from reference TRBV15 and TRBJ2-5, is DAMVIQNPRYQVTQFGKPVTLSCSQTLNHNVMYWYQQKSSQAPKLLFHYYDKDFNNEADTPDNFQSRRPNTSFCFLDIRSPGLGDTAMYLCATSRDQTRVEETQYFGPGTRLLVL.

This clone came up a few times. The CDR3 here is CASSQEGGLRTEAFF. The CDR3 nucleotides read TGCGCCAGCAGCCAAGAGGGGGGACTGCGAACTGAAGCTTTCTTT. The chain uses TRBV4-3 and TRBJ1-1; D is perhaps TRBD1 (5 bases). Germline V gene data show CDR1 as LGHNA and CDR2 as YSLEER. With 0 bases removed from V and 5 bases from J, the gap between germline ends came to 13 bases. The CDR3 runs to 15 residues.

This rearrangement joins TRBV29-1 to TRBJ2-7; a possible D gene is TRBD1 (6 bases). From germline, CDR1 is SQVTM and CDR2 ANQGSEA. The V and J ends lost 4 bases and 3 bases respectively, with 22 bases between them. This CDR3 has 16 amino acids. The CDR3 reads CSVVDSGQKKFYEQYF. The CDR3 bases are TGCAGCGTTGTCGATTCTGGACAGAAAAAATTCTACGAGCAGTACTTC.

This clone showed up just a few times. This chain connects TRBV14 to TRBJ1-1; TRBD1 is a possible D gene (5 bases). The ends were cut back, 3 bases at V and 7 bases at J, with 18 bases in the middle. The CDR3 runs 15 residues. Germline CDR1 reads SGHDN; CDR2 reads FVKESK. CDR3 DNA sequence: TGTGCCAGCAGCCAGTATACGACAGCAAGCAATGAAGCTTTCTTT. This translates into CASSQYTTASNEAFF.

The rearrangement joins TRBV9 to TRBJ2-1; TRBD2 agrees at 9 bases. Trimming cost V 3 bases and J 7 bases; bases outside gene matches: 14. Germline CDR1 and CDR2: SGDLS and YYNGEE. The CDR3 totals 17 residues. CDR3 in amino acids: CASSAGTSNPRGNEQFF. The CDR3 DNA reads TGTGCCAGCAGCGCCGGGACTAGCAACCCCAGGGGGAATGAGCAGTTCTTC.